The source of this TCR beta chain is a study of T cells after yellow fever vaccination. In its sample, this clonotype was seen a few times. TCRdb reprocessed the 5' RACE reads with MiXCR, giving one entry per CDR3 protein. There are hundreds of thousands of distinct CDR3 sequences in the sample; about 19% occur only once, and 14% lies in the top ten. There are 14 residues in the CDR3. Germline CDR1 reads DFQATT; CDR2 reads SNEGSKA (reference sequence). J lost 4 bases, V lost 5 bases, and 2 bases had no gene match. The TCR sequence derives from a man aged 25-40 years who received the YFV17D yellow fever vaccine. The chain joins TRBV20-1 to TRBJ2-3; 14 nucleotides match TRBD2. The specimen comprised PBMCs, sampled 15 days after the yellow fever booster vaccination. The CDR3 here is CSAGTSGSSDTQYF. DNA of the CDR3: TGCAGTGCTGGGACTAGCGGGAGCTCAGATACGCAGTATTTT.